This T cell receptor beta chain is from a study of cytomegalovirus exposure and HLA in healthy donors (TCRdb year 2017). Some background on the complete study: In an earlier analysis of under 750 of the donors, about 270 Gb of sequence data and approximately 120 million unique TCR beta sequences from about 179 million T cells were reported. An early release that covered about 600 HLA-typed donors contained 300 to 350 gigabases of sequencing data and 80 million or so unique TCR sequences. Of the roughly 390 genotyped donors, approximately 82% fell in the genetic ancestry cluster associated with self-reported Caucasian donors. The study was designed to test whether signatures of past pathogen exposure could be identified by cataloging public T cell receptors. The study profiled the T cell repertoires of about 640 subjects by immunosequencing and related them to cytomegalovirus serostatus. In addition to the first cohort of roughly 700 subjects, a separate validation cohort of 120 different subjects was used. To predict cytomegalovirus infection status, the study brought together high-throughput TCR immunosequencing, statistical association of individual TCRs with disease status, and machine learning. A later analysis re-examined previously published TCR beta repertoires from just over 650 donors and added high-resolution HLA genotyping to investigate patterns of TCR occurrence. The later analysis used no new phenotypic data to find candidate immune exposures, relying instead on TCR beta sequences and their occurrence across donors. To decide whether each TCR beta V gene segment behaved as functional or pseudogenic, an earlier analysis of some 600 of the donors relied on high-throughput TCR beta sequencing. Alongside the repertoire data, information on donor age, sex, ethnicity and CMV serostatus was compiled. A later genetic analysis took genome-wide SNP genotypes for about 55% of the roughly 670 donors and used that subset as a discovery cohort. All discovery cohort repertoires had been generated on a single sequencing platform. HLA typing included class I and class II loci at four-digit resolution. The number of donors typed differed by locus, with roughly 629-640 for A, B, C, DRB1 and DQB1, about 500 for DQA1, 600 to 610 for DPA1, and some 440 for DPB1. Roughly 5 DR-DQ haplotypes were handled as single units for association and clustering, since linkage in the cohort was strong. Across around 400 genotyped donors of the cohort, an average of approximately 200,000 unique TCR beta nucleotide sequences per donor were sequenced, and 15% to 20% of those sequences were non-productive.

Library prep was done by the immunoSEQ multiplex PCR assay. For the multiplex PCR, a mixture combining 60 forward primers for TCR Vbeta segments and 13 reverse primers for TCR Jbeta segments was used. The CDR3 region of rearranged TCR beta genes was amplified from genomic DNA with a multiplex PCR assay. Amplified TCR beta libraries were sequenced as 87-base-pair reads on the Illumina HiSeq System. The paper's processing steps were these. A later analysis counted tens of millions of unique TCR beta chains across the 640 or so repertoires, and roughly 10 million of these chains were shared by at least two donors. A nearest-neighbor algorithm error-corrected the raw reads and collapsed the reads into unique sequences, merging closely related sequences to remove PCR and sequencing errors. To assign V, D and J gene segments, CDR3 sequences were aligned to IMGT reference sequences. Each retained sequence needed at least a six-nucleotide match to both a V gene segment and a J gene segment. A rearrangement was called productive if the CDR3 had no stop codons and remained in frame with V and J, and every other rearrangement was called non-productive. CDR3 was defined by IMGT convention, running from the second conserved V-encoded cysteine to the conserved J-encoded phenylalanine. In an earlier analysis of around 600 of the donors, sequences lacking an unambiguous match to a single V gene segment were excluded. In an earlier analysis of approximately 590 of the donors, a V segment was called functional when productive rearrangements were above 56.7%, and segregating when the standard deviation between donors exceeded 5%. A statistical classification framework was built for diagnosing cytomegalovirus status from the catalog of TCR beta chain sequences. In a later analysis, TCR nucleotide sequences were compared against IMGT/GENE-DB human TR gene sequences so that V and J genes could be assigned. Using the TCRdist pipeline, a later analysis assigned CDR3 sequences along with most-parsimonious VDJ recombination scenarios. In a later analysis, each TCR beta chain was defined by its CDR3 amino acid sequence together with its V-gene family, and reads without a unique V-gene family were excluded. As a way to deal with suspected cross-contamination and a sequencing artifact, a later analysis dropped 500 to 700 nucleotide sequences that were highly shared and had low generation probability. For each public chain, a later analysis derived a clonal expansion index from normalized ranks of inferred template counts within each repertoire. In a later analysis, generation probabilities were computed with a VDJ recombination model fitted to out-of-frame rearrangements, and the resulting probabilities were checked against IGoR. Hypergeometric tests were used in a later analysis to score TCR-TCR, TCR-HLA and TCR-CMV co-occurrence, with a repertoire-size bias correction applied to the TCR pairs. In a later analysis, false discovery rates were estimated by permuting HLA or CMV assignments 20 times. In a later analysis, co-occurring TCRs were grouped using DBSCAN, with TCRdist sequence similarity added in when clustering inside HLA-allele-positive subsets. Repertoires with fewer than 30,000 or more than 120,000 public chains were left out of co-occurrence clustering, as were about 5 repertoires with anomalous nucleotide sharing. The source is immuneACCESS, and TCRdb retained only in-frame sequences with V and J called. Part of the clones is not carried over; for the studies checked, unresolved V genes explain less than half of this, and the remainder is unexplained. The V and J calls and the clone size are those of that table, but D and trimming were determined from the DNA. A total of about 150,000 clones appear in this sample, more than 75% of them only once. The ten largest make up around an eighth of the sample.

The cohort consisted of 600 to 750 healthy bone marrow donors. At the time of sampling, every cohort member was nominally healthy, though immune exposures that went unrecorded were likely present. The donor tested CMV seronegative, placing the donor among the 350 or so seronegative members of the cohort. A peripheral blood sample was provided by each donor, and peripheral blood mononuclear cells were used for TCR beta sequencing. Genomic DNA was extracted from the blood cell samples with the Qiagen DNeasy Blood Extraction Kit. As concerns this clone: Its antigen is not yet known. No quality values exist for individual bases; no much larger clone is one base distant.

From cysteine to phenylalanine, the CDR3 is 11 amino acids long. Left in the record is the CDR3 DNA by itself, 33 bases read in frame from the first base. The V end gives up 3 bases and the J end 12 bases, leaving 1 base in the junction not matched to a gene. The germline V gene provides CDR1 KGHSH and CDR2 LQKENI. General study outcomes and caveats: Some IMGT-functional V segments, including TRBV6-2 and TRBV6-3, could not be told apart with the 87-base-pair reads, so those segments were excluded. Correlated functional status among segregating V segments might be attributable to linkage disequilibrium, but an unknown experimental factor could not be ruled out. In a later analysis, most CMV-associated TCR beta chains were found to appear HLA-restricted, with HLA associations seemingly driven largely by CMV exposure. The authors suggested that the approach could potentially be generalized to other disease states and immunological phenotypes. Several of the top co-occurrence clusters appeared to be linked to parvovirus B19, influenza, CMV and Epstein-Barr virus, according to a later analysis. A further reported finding was that TCR beta sequences accurately predicted the HLA-A and HLA-B alleles for most subjects in the first cohort. The study gave a list of over 150 TCR beta chains associated with cytomegalovirus. Broadly in line with IMGT annotations, most TCR beta V segments showed up in productive rearrangements about 87% or about 30% of the time in an earlier analysis of a few hundred of the donors. In a later genetic analysis, fewer N-insertions in productive TCRs were reported among donors in an Asian-associated ancestry cluster than the roughly 700-donor mean. HLA typing was unavailable for some donors at each locus, so association tests used only the typed subset. In vitro tests confirmed that a few of the cytomegalovirus-associated TCR beta chains recognize cytomegalovirus antigens. In a later analysis, TCR association rates were found to vary across HLA loci, with the most associated TCRs seen for DRB1 alleles and the fewest for HLA-C alleles. Because counts were too low, 15 to 20 rarely observed V segments, including chromosome 9 orphons, were excluded from the earlier analysis of around 590 of the donors. A cluster of highly shared sequence variants was judged likely to represent a technical artifact of the sequencing pipeline. The only immune exposure information available for the cohort was CMV serostatus. Roughly uniform sequencing depth across donors was assumed in presence/absence analyses, although this assumption may not hold. In a later genetic analysis, a missense DCLRE1C variant was associated with V-gene and J-gene trimming of TCR beta chains, and the association was replicated in an independent cohort. Only TCR beta chains were sequenced in this cohort, and the absence of alpha or paired-chain data limited detectable features. Specific HLA alleles were associated with roughly 17,000 TCR beta sequences at a false discovery rate of 0.05 in a later analysis. While some public TCRs were present in many individuals, most TCR sequences turned up only very rarely across donors. The classifier was reported to diagnose cytomegalovirus status with high specificity and sensitivity in both the original cohort and the validation cohort. In a later analysis, HLA-associated TCR beta chains were found to be more clonally expanded and to have lower generation probabilities than equally common non-associated chains. Strong co-occurrence of HLA alleles, especially DR and DQ, made assigning TCR associations to individual alleles difficult.

The sequenced material came from PBMCs. The clonotype comes from a woman aged 35 to 49 in good health and CMV-seronegative. The V and J segments used are TRBV18 and TRBJ2-1; the junction holds 8 bases that match TRBD1. CDR3 sequence: CASSPDRAQFF. The DNA sequence is TGTGCCAGCTCACCGGACAGGGCGCAGTTCTTC.